These 16 T cell receptor beta chains were sequenced from one sample in a study of T cells after yellow fever vaccination. TCRdb re-called the 5' RACE reads with MiXCR, one entry per CDR3 protein. The sample lists fewer than 450,000 distinct CDR3 sequences; about 4% were seen once. Material: PBMCs, obtained 5 days after the yellow fever booster vaccination. The receptors stem from a man between 18 and 29 years old who received the YFV17D yellow fever vaccine.

This clonotype appeared many times. The chain has TRBV5-1 and TRBJ2-1; 7 bases map to TRBD2. The CDR3 is 14 residues long. Germline CDR1 SGHRS, CDR2 YFSETQ. V shed 3 bases and J 7 bases; nucleotides not matched to a gene: 7. The CDR3: CASSWGGPSNEQFF. CDR3 sequence (DNA): TGCGCCAGCAGCTGGGGAGGGCCCTCAAATGAGCAGTTCTTC.

This clonotype has more than one count but fewer than ten. The rearrangement links TRBV6-5 to TRBJ1-2; 8 bases match TRBD1. The CDR3 is made up of 13 amino acids. Germline V gives CDR1 MNHEY, CDR2 SVGAGI. V lost 6 bases and J lost 4; bases outside the gene matches: 4. CDR3 residues: CASSGQGGYGYTF. CDR3 nucleotides: TGTGCCAGCAGCGGACAGGGAGGCTATGGCTACACCTTC.

V usage is TRBV6-5 and J usage is TRBJ2-1; maybe TRBD1 (5 bases). CDR1 is MNHEY and CDR2 is SVGAGI in the germline V gene. The CDR3 runs 16 residues. The V and J ends lost 6 bases and 2 bases respectively, with 17 bases between them. CDR3 region: CASRLGQGPPYNEQFF. The CDR3 coding sequence is TGTGCCAGCAGGCTGGGTCAGGGCCCCCCCTACAATGAGCAGTTCTTC.

This clonotype was counted a few times. The gene calls are TRBV7-7 and TRBJ2-5, with TRBD1 matching 8 bases. Losses at the gene ends were 4 bases for V and 5 bases for J; bases not matched to a gene: 3. Germline loops: CDR1 SSHAT, CDR2 FNYEAQ (reference sequence). The CDR3 consists of 13 residues. The CDR3 bases are TGTGCCAGCAGCTCGGACAGGGTCGAGACCCAGTACTTC. Protein: CASSSDRVETQYF.

This sequence joins TRBV7-9 and TRBJ2-3, with a weak D call TRBD2 (6 bases). Germline lookup yields CDR1 SEHNR and CDR2 FQNEAQ (reference sequence). The CDR3 has 16 amino acids. V lost 5 bases to trimming and J lost 0 bases, with 15 bases between them. CDR3 loop: CASSTTGTPSTDTQYF. The CDR3 DNA reads as TGTGCCAGCAGCACCACCGGGACTCCCAGCACAGATACGCAGTATTTT. Using reference TRBV7-9 and TRBJ2-3 for the parts outside the CDR3, the full variable domain is DTGVSQNPRHKITKRGQNVTFRCDPISEHNRLYWYRQTLGQGPEFLTYFQNEAQLEKSRLLSDRFSAERPKGSFSTLEIQRTEQGDSAMYLCASSTTGTPSTDTQYFGPGTRLTVL.

This clonotype has a count of ten or more. The J gene is TRBJ1-2, the V gene TRBV12-3 or TRBV12-4; D may be TRBD1 (6 bases). V was shortened by 6 bases and J by 6 bases, with 20 bases between the two germline ends. The CDR3 contains 15 residues. The CDR3: CASRSGQSPVNGYTF. In DNA, the CDR3 is TGTGCCAGCAGATCCGGACAGTCCCCAGTCAATGGCTACACCTTC.

This clonotype has a single count. A much more abundant neighbour one base away suggests this may be a read error. The rearrangement links TRBV12-3 or TRBV12-4 to TRBJ2-4, with no clear D. There are 14 residues in the CDR3. This chain's CDR3 is CPSSKGFGKNIQYF. CDR3 in DNA: TGTCCCAGCAGTAAAGGATTTGGCAAAAACATTCAGTACTTC.

This clonotype showed up just a few times. As DNA, the CDR3 is TGTGCCAGCAGTCCCAAGGGGGGAGGAGGTGAAAAACTGTTTTTT. It is translated as CASSPKGGGGEKLFF. The chain is built from TRBV6-6 and TRBJ1-4; TRBD1 is a possible D gene (6 bases). Trimming removed 5 bases from V and 7 bases from J, with 17 bases in between. The CDR3 is 15 residues long. The germline CDR1 and CDR2 sequences are MNHNY and SVGAGI (reference sequence).

The rearrangement uses TRBV28 and TRBJ1-2; D perhaps matches TRBD1 (6 bases). The CDR3 contains 13 residues. CDR1 MDHEN and CDR2 SYDVKM come from the germline V gene. The germline V and J ends were trimmed by 6 bases and 4 bases, with 12 bases remaining between them. The chain's CDR3 is CASRIRGSYGYTF. The CDR3 DNA follows: TGTGCCAGCAGGATCAGGGGAAGCTATGGCTACACCTTC.

This clonotype was seen a few times. The V call is TRBV12-3 or TRBV12-4, the J call TRBJ2-5; D tentatively reads TRBD1 or TRBD2 (5 bases each). The CDR3 contains 14 residues. V lost 1 base and J lost 4, with 10 bases in between. CDR3 sequence reads: CASSLGGMGETQYF. The CDR3 DNA reads as TGTGCCAGCAGTTTAGGGGGGATGGGAGAGACCCAGTACTTC.

V gene TRBV6-5 combines with J gene TRBJ1-4, with TRBD1 identical over 11 bases. This CDR3 is built from 15 residues. J gave up 11 bases and V 5 bases, and 10 bases lay outside the gene matches. Germline V gives CDR1 MNHEY, CDR2 SVGAGI. CDR3 bases: TGTGCCAGCAGTCCCCCAGGGACAGGGGGAGGGAAACTGTTTTTT. It specifies CASSPPGTGGGKLFF.

The chain carries TRBV18 and TRBJ1-2, with 8 bases aligning to TRBD1. V trimming: 2 bases; J trimming: 4 bases; junction bases outside the gene matches: 6. Germline V gives CDR1 KGHSH, CDR2 LQKENI. There are 15 residues in the CDR3. The CDR3, as DNA: TGTGCCAGCTCACCAGGGACAGGAAGAGGCTATGGCTACACCTTC. It codes for CASSPGTGRGYGYTF.

This clonotype was counted at least ten times. The chain links TRBV7-9 to TRBJ2-7; 8 positions agree with TRBD1. With V trimmed by 10 bases and J by 4 bases, 15 bases remained unmatched. The CDR3 is 15 amino acids. Looked up from germline, CDR1 is SEHNR and CDR2 is FQNEAQ (reference sequence). CDR3 amino acids: CATGEFRGQAYEQYF. The CDR3 DNA is TGTGCCACGGGCGAATTCCGGGGACAGGCTTACGAGCAGTACTTC. The full variable domain, with the rest looked up from reference TRBV7-9 and TRBJ2-7, is DTGVSQNPRHKITKRGQNVTFRCDPISEHNRLYWYRQTLGQGPEFLTYFQNEAQLEKSRLLSDRFSAERPKGSFSTLEIQRTEQGDSAMYLCATGEFRGQAYEQYFGPGTRLTVT.

The chain couples TRBV5-1 to TRBJ2-3; 13 bases line up with TRBD2. The CDR3 sequence is 16 residues long. The V and J ends lost 4 bases and 4 bases, in that order; junction bases with no gene match: 6. The V gene's germline CDR1 is SGHRS and CDR2 YFSETQ. This CDR3 is CASSKGLAGLADTQYF. The CDR3 DNA sequence: TGCGCCAGCAGCAAGGGACTAGCGGGGCTCGCAGATACGCAGTATTTT.

This clonotype was seen a few times. The chain uses TRBV6-6 and TRBJ1-1, with a tentative D call TRBD1 (6 bases). Germline CDR1 is MNHNY and CDR2 is SVGAGI (reference sequence). Trimming took 5 bases from V and 3 from J, leaving 13 bases between them. The CDR3 is 14 residues long. CDR3 bases: TGTGCCAGCAGTCTTAGGGGGGGTTACACTGAAGCTTTCTTT. Amino acid sequence: CASSLRGGYTEAFF.

The chain joins TRBV27 to TRBJ1-1, with D unclear. The CDR3 spans 14 residues. Germline V gene data show CDR1 as MNHEY and CDR2 as SMNVEV (reference sequence). V was clipped by 6 bases and J by 7 bases, with 18 bases between them. CDR3 nucleotide sequence: TGTGCCAGCAGGCCCCCCCTAGCGGCCCATGAAGCTTTCTTT. Translated: CASRPPLAAHEAFF.